This is a list of T cell receptor beta chains from one sample in a study of cytomegalovirus exposure and HLA in healthy donors. Method: immunoSEQ multiplex PCR; TCRdb's copy keeps in-frame clones and lacks some. The sample gives about 140,000 clones, roughly 70% of which show up once; 3.1% is in the top ten. Sequenced material: PBMCs. The source of these receptors is a male donor in good health and CMV-seronegative. Each CDR3 is given with its conserved first and last residue. The order of the fields is clone size, J gene, V gene, D gene, CDR3 DNA, CDR3 protein. A D gene is named only where the DNA matches it firmly. A row's size may be missing; if present it is once, few, many or a size class.

.	TRBJ1-2	TRBV5-1	.	TGCGCCAGCAGCGCCGACTTCGGTAGCTCCAACTATGGCTACACCTTC	CASSADFGSSNYGYTF
few	TRBJ2-7	TRBV7-8	.	TGTGCCAGCAGCCCCCGACTGAGCTACGAGCAGTACTTC	CASSPRLSYEQYF
few	TRBJ1-2	TRBV11-2	.	TGTGCCAGCAGCCGACCCGGGAAACGGTTGGGCTACACCTTC	CASSRPGKRLGYTF
.	TRBJ2-3	TRBV5-4	.	TGTGCCAGCAGCTTGGAACAGGGTAGTGATACGCAGTATTTT	CASSLEQGSDTQYF
.	TRBJ2-1	TRBV2	.	TGTGCCAGCAGTGAACTGGAGGAGCAGTTCTTC	CASSELEEQFF
.	TRBJ2-1	TRBV30	TRBD1	TGTGCCTCCTCCCCCGACAGGGTCCTCGGTGAGCAGTTCTTC	CASSPDRVLGEQFF
few	TRBJ1-1	TRBV7-2	.	TGTGCCAGCAGCGGTTCCAGGGTTACTGAAGCTTTCTTT	CASSGSRVTEAFF
.	TRBJ2-5	TRBV28	.	TGTGCCAGCAGTCCATATTGGGGGCGGGGGTTACAAGAGACCCAGTACTTC	CASSPYWGRGLQETQYF
.	TRBJ1-6	TRBV7-3	TRBD1	TGTGCCAGCAGCTTACGACAGGGAGATTCACCCCTCCACTTT	CASSLRQGDSPLHF
few	TRBJ2-7	TRBV27	.	TGTGCCAGCAGTTTAACAGGCAACGAGCAGTACTTC	CASSLTGNEQYF